The 4 T cell receptor beta chains below come from one sample, sequenced in a study of cytomegalovirus exposure and HLA in healthy donors. Repertoires were generated with immunoSEQ multiplex PCR, while TCRdb's copy carries only in-frame clones and drops some. The sample yields about 170,000 clones, around 92% seen once. Sequenced sample: PBMCs. Receptor source: a woman between 18 and 29 years old in good health and CMV-seropositive.

The chain carries TRBV7-2 and TRBJ2-7; 11 bases line up with TRBD1. CDR1 is SGHTA, CDR2 FQGNSA, per germline. The CDR3 has 15 residues. The J segment lost 0 bases and the V segment lost 4 bases, leaving 2 bases of the junction unmatched. The CDR3 loop reads CASSWDRGFSYEQYF. In DNA, the CDR3 is TGTGCCAGCAGCTGGGACAGGGGGTTCTCCTACGAGCAGTACTTC.

In DNA, the CDR3 is TGCGCCAGCAGCCAAGTTCAGGGAATGGGCGGGGAGCTGTTTTTT. Encoded protein: CASSQVQGMGGELFF. The chain links TRBV4-3 to TRBJ2-2; D may be TRBD1 (5 bases). The length of the CDR3 is 15 residues. CDR1 and CDR2 (germline): LGHNA, YSLEER. Trimming cost V 1 base and J 7 bases, with 13 bases left between them.

The chain employs TRBV28 and TRBJ1-2; no clear D gene. Germline V gene lookup returns CDR1 MDHEN and CDR2 SYDVKM. The length of the CDR3 is 12 residues. V was cut by 3 bases and J by 4 bases, with 6 bases left in between. CDR3 DNA sequence: TGTGCCAGCAGTTTGGCTGGCTATGGCTACACCTTC. Translation: CASSLAGYGYTF.

The gene calls are TRBV7-3 and TRBJ2-1; 9 positions match TRBD1. This CDR3 comprises 14 residues. Losses at the gene ends were 5 bases for V and 6 bases for J; bases not matched to a gene: 5. CDR1 and CDR2 (germline): SGHTA, FQGTGA. DNA for the CDR3: TGTGCCAGCAGCAAGGGGACAGGGTCCAATGAGCAGTTCTTC. Translation gives CASSKGTGSNEQFF.